The clone carrying this TCR beta chain was observed a few times. As yet, its antigen is unknown. The data stem from a study of OX40 agonist ivuxolimab in advanced cancers. Study-wide context: Ivuxolimab, which patients received intravenously every 2 weeks, was dosed at 0.01 to 10 mg/kg. Patients were about 83% male with ages roughly 23 to 79, mean about 54. Whole-study results and caveats: CD4+ and CD8+ blood T cells expanded clonally by week 6 at 0.1 to 3.0 mg/kg.

Some clones are missing from TCRdb's copy, which holds only in-frame ones; the method was immunoSEQ multiplex PCR. The sample contains nearly 60,000 clones, 70% to 90% of which appear only once. Germline V CDR1 and CDR2: SQVTM, ANQGSEA. With 6 bases removed from V and 2 bases from J, the gap between germline ends came to 17 bases. This CDR3 spans 15 amino acids. The rearrangement joins TRBV29-1 to TRBJ2-1, with D possibly matching TRBD2 (6 bases). This clonotype originated in an adult with an advanced solid tumor such as melanoma, head and neck, liver or kidney cancer. The material was CD4+ or CD8+ T cells sorted from blood, obtained in a trial of the OX40 agonist ivuxolimab. The CDR3 DNA sequence: TGCAGCGTCCTGGAGTGGAGGGCACCCTACAATGAGCAGTTCTTC. It specifies CSVLEWRAPYNEQFF.